This T cell receptor (beta chain) was sequenced in a study of T cells in localized non-small cell lung cancer. The data were produced by immunoSEQ multiplex PCR, yet TCRdb's version contains in-frame clones alone and is incomplete. This repertoire shows about 41,000 clones, about 88% found once; its top ten account for about 7%. General study findings and limits: Turning up in adjacent lung were a median around 58 of the top 100 tumor clones.

The V gene lost 1 base and the J gene lost 7 bases, with 13 bases spanning the gap. This CDR3 has 14 amino acids. Germline V gene sequence: CDR1 SQVTM, CDR2 ANQGSEA. In the case of this clone: What it binds is not known.

This TCR came from a woman aged 18 to 55 with stage III lung adenocarcinoma. This chain connects TRBV29-1 to TRBJ1-4, with D perhaps matching TRBD1 (6 bases). Source: peripheral blood, taken before any cancer treatment. The CDR3 nucleotides are TGCAGCGTTGAAGCGCAGGGGCAGGCTGAAAAACTGTTTTTT. Its protein is CSVEAQGQAEKLFF.